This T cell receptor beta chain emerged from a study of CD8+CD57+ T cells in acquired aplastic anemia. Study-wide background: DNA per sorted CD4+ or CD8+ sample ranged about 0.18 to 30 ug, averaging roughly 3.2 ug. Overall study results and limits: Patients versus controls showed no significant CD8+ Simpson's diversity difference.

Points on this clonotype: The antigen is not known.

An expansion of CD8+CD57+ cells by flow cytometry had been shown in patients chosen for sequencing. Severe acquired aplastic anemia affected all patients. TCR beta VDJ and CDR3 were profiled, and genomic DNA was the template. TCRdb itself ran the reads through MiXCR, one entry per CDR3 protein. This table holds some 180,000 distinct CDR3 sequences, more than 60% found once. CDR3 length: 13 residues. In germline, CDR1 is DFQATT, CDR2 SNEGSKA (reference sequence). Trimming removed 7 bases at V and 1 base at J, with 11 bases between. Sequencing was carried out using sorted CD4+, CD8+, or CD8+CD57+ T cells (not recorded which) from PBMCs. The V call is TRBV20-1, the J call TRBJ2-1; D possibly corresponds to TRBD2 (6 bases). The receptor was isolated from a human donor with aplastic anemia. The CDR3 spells CSVGGVSYNEQFF. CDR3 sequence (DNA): TGCAGTGTCGGGGGAGTGTCCTACAATGAGCAGTTCTTC.